The clone carrying this TCR beta chain turned up a few times. Germline V gives CDR1 MRHNA, CDR2 SNTAGT. There are 15 residues in the CDR3. The V gene end was trimmed by 0 bases and the J gene end by 2 bases; junction bases not matched to a gene: 1. The record originates from a study of cytomegalovirus exposure and HLA in healthy donors. Researchers ran the PCR with 60 Vbeta and 13 Jbeta primers. Method: immunoSEQ multiplex PCR; TCRdb's copy keeps in-frame clones and lacks some. The table has around 58,000 clones, under 85% seen once. The TCR sequence derives from a male donor in good health and CMV-seropositive. Sequencing was done on a sample of PBMCs. This rearrangement joins TRBV6-4 to TRBJ2-3; 8 bases line up with TRBD1. The CDR3 is CASSDSGQATDTQYF. DNA of the CDR3: TGTGCCAGCAGTGACTCGGGACAGGCCACAGATACGCAGTATTTT.